This T cell receptor (beta chain) came from a study of T cells in tumors after PD-1 blockade (dated 2019 in TCRdb). Describing the broader study: Patients with prior checkpoint blockade, systemic immunosuppressant use, or recent radiotherapy or other anti-cancer therapy within 4 weeks were excluded. Patients received pembrolizumab 200 mg every 3 weeks or cemiplimab 350 mg every 2 weeks. Some patients also continued taking vismodegib 150 mg daily during anti-PD-1 treatment. An average of 113,528 TCR templates (range about 24,679-280,000) and 35,000 to 45,000 unique clonotypes was obtained for peripheral blood samples. Paired single-cell RNA and TCR sequencing was done in the study on site-matched tumors from patients with BCC or SCC, both before and after anti-PD-1 therapy. To compare blood and tumor clonotypes, bulk TCR sequencing was performed on nine to eleven peripheral blood samples from 5 patients. RECIST version 1.1 was the standard used to evaluate clinical response.

As for this clone: There is no known antigen for this receptor. Within one base of it there is no much larger clone, and no base qualities were kept.

The immunoSEQ platform was used to carry out deep TCRbeta sequencing. As for how the authors treated the data: Only productive rearrangements were exported from the immunoSEQ Analyzer for downstream analysis. T cell phenotypes were assigned to bulk TCRbeta clonotypes by matching to single-cell RNA+TCR-seq clones sharing the same TCRbeta sequence. Tumor enrichment of a clone was calculated by dividing the clone's tumor frequency by the clone's PBMC frequency, both taken from bulk TCR sequencing. TCRs were sorted with GLIPH into specificity groups, meaning clusters of distinct TCRs that share CDR3 motifs and likely recognize common antigens. TCRdb carries this immuneACCESS record with in-frame sequences only. Its versions omit some clonotypes, under half of them owing to an unresolved V gene in the studies checked, with the rest unexplained. The V and J calls and the clone size are those of that table, but D and trimming were determined from the DNA. The sample table contains approximately 34,000 clones; only one count was recorded for 73% of them. The ten largest clones add up to approximately 40% of the sample.

Relative to germline, V is missing 5 bases and J is missing 5 bases, with 3 bases of the junction outside any gene match. For CDR1 and CDR2, the germline V gene lists SQVTM and ANQGSEA. The CDR3 holds 12 amino acids from the cysteine to the phenylalanine. The sequence is cut down to CDR3 DNA, 36 bases in frame from base 1. The research as a whole found: Where the novel T cell clones came from was not identified, and possible sources could include lymphoid organs or rare unexpanded clones inside the tumor or in the tumor periphery. Roughly two fifths of tumor TCR clonotypes were detected in blood, and some novel exhausted tumor clones were observed in pre-treatment blood, which was taken as suggesting peripheral recruitment.

Read against the paper, the sample's time point label means: after anti-PD-1 therapy. Genomic DNA extracted from tumor biopsies or peripheral blood was used for bulk TCRbeta sequencing, with input ranging from roughly 616 ng to 6,500 ng. Histologically proven advanced or metastatic basal or squamous cell carcinoma was present in all patients, all of whom were poor candidates for surgical resection. The basal cell carcinoma cohort comprised fewer than twelve patients, of whom roughly eight had bulk tumor TCR sequencing. The chain couples TRBV29-1 to TRBJ2-1; TRBD2 aligns with 7 central bases. Specimen: PBMCs, collected after anti-PD-1 treatment. This TCR was recovered from a human donor with basal cell carcinoma. Read as DNA, the sequence is TGCAGCGTTACGGGACTACACAATGAGCAGTTCTTC. It specifies CSVTGLHNEQFF.